Included here is one T cell receptor beta chain sequence, with context. The CDR3 contains 14 residues. Germline V CDR1 and CDR2: LGHDT, YNNKEL (reference sequence). V was cut by 0 bases and J by 2 bases, with 8 bases left in between. The record originates from a study of blood T cell repertoires in COVID-19. Study overall: The United States, Italy and Spain provided the acute and convalescent COVID-19 samples. Nucleic acid was either cDNA or gDNA, and it came from T cells, B-cell-depleted T cells, or PBMCs.

In the original processing: Amplification of reference gene primers provided the estimated nucleated cell counts. Profiled with immunoSEQ multiplex PCR; TCRdb holds only in-frame clones, not every one. V and J calls and clone size come straight from that table; D and trimming were deduced from the DNA. This sample has approximately 94,000 clones, with about 84% found just once. The clonotype comes from a human donor in a cohort sampled during active COVID-19. The specimen sequenced was peripheral blood. The chain has TRBV3-1 (or the pseudogene TRBV3-2) and TRBJ2-7; TRBD1 might be the D (6 bases). Here the CDR3 DNA reads TGTGCCAGCAGCCAAGACCACAGGGCCTACGAGCAGTACTTC. It is translated as CASSQDHRAYEQYF.